The sequence of this T cell receptor (beta chain) was determined in a study of blood T cell repertoires in COVID-19. Study summary: The study drew acute and convalescent COVID-19 samples from the United States, Italy and Spain.

The germline CDR1 and CDR2 sequences are MGHDK and SYGVNS. The germline V and J ends were trimmed by 7 bases and 2 bases, with 15 bases remaining between them. The CDR3 runs 15 residues. The data were produced by immunoSEQ multiplex PCR, yet TCRdb's version contains in-frame clones alone and is incomplete. The sample has about 220,000 clones, more than 70% seen once. This study enrolled people aged roughly 18 to 100 from approximately 24 US geographic areas. Donors were grouped by their self-reported clinical history. This clonotype was obtained from a middle-aged woman with acute COVID-19. The chain carries TRBV25-1 and TRBJ1-3, with D tentatively TRBD1 (6 bases). Source material: PBMCs or T cells enriched from blood (not recorded which). The CDR3 nucleotides are TGTGCCAGCACTCATTGGACAGAAACTGGAAACACCATATATTTT. It encodes CASTHWTETGNTIYF.